This is a list of T cell receptor beta chains from one sample in a study of T cell responses to AZD1222 COVID-19 vaccine. Sequencing was performed with immunoSEQ multiplex PCR; in TCRdb, only in-frame clones are kept and a portion is missing. The sample holds about 99,000 clones, around 90% seen once. The sample consisted of peripheral blood, taken on day 0 of AZD1222 vaccination. The receptors stem from an adult in good health. Both conserved end residues are part of each CDR3. Fields, in order: V gene, D gene, J gene, CDR3 length, clone size, CDR3 DNA, CDR3 protein. D genes are given only for firm matches. Not all rows give a size; the values are once, few, many and, for expanded clones, a class.

>TRBV5-1|TRBD1|TRBJ2-7|15|.
TGCGCCAGCAGCTTGTTTGCAGGGGGAAACTACGAGCAGTACTTC
CASSLFAGGNYEQYF
>TRBV5-1|.|TRBJ1-1|14|.
TGCGCCAGCAGATCTACACGAGGAGGCACTGAAGCTTTCTTT
CASRSTRGGTEAFF
>TRBV27|.|TRBJ2-7|14|.
TGTGCCAGCAGTGTATTTGGACGCCTCTACGAGCAGTACTTC
CASSVFGRLYEQYF
>TRBV6-6|.|TRBJ1-5|15|.
TGTGCCAGCAGTTTCGAGGGTAACGAGGGTCAGCCCCAGCATTTT
CASSFEGNEGQPQHF
>TRBV2|TRBD1|TRBJ1-2|13|once
TGTGCCAGCAGGAGCGGGACAGCTAACGGCTACACCTTC
CASRSGTANGYTF
>TRBV6-2/TRBV6-3|TRBD2|TRBJ2-5|15|.
TGTGCCAGCAGTTCAAAGCGGGGGGGCCAAGAGACCCAGTACTTC
CASSSKRGGQETQYF
>TRBV3-1/TRBV3-2|.|TRBJ2-1|15|.
TGTGCCAGCAGCCCCCTAGAGGGGGGGAGACAAAAGCAGTTCTTC
CASSPLEGGRQKQFF
>TRBV7-9|.|TRBJ2-7|12|.
TGTGCCAGCAGCGAAGGACAGCGGGAGCAGTACTTC
CASSEGQREQYF
>TRBV4-2|.|TRBJ1-2|14|.
TGTGCCACCACCGGAGAGGGGGGGAACTATGGCTACACCTTC
CATTGEGGNYGYTF
>TRBV7-9|.|TRBJ2-6|15|.
TGTGCCAGCAGCACTACAGGGACTGGGGCCAACGTCCTGACTTTC
CASSTTGTGANVLTF
>TRBV6-5|.|TRBJ1-5|13|.
TGTGCCAGCTCCGCGGACCCTAATCAGCCCCAGCATTTT
CASSADPNQPQHF
>TRBV27|TRBD1|TRBJ2-6|16|.
TGTGCCAGTAAGGGGACAGGGGGCTTTGGGGCCAACGTCCTGACTTTC
CASKGTGGFGANVLTF
>TRBV18|TRBD2|TRBJ2-1|15|.
TGTGCCAGCTCACCAAGACTAGCGGGAATGAATGAGCAGTTCTTC
CASSPRLAGMNEQFF
>TRBV4-1|TRBD2|TRBJ2-5|18|.
TGCGCCAGCAGCCAAGGCCCCAGACTAGCGGGGTATGAAGAGACCCAGTACTTC
CASSQGPRLAGYEETQYF
>TRBV4-2|.|TRBJ1-2|15|.
TGTGCCAGCAGCCAAGAGGAATCCGGGTCGAGTGGCTACACCTTC
CASSQEESGSSGYTF
>TRBV2|.|TRBJ1-2|12|once
TGTGCCAGCAGGCAGGAGAACTATGGCTACACCTTC
CASRQENYGYTF
>TRBV11-2|TRBD2|TRBJ2-3|16|.
TGTGCCAGCAGCTTAGTGATGGGAGGGATCACAGATACGCAGTATTTT
CASSLVMGGITDTQYF
>TRBV30|.|TRBJ1-6|13|.
TGTGCCTGGAGTCTCACGAGGGGGTCCTCCCTCCACTTT
CAWSLTRGSSLHF
>TRBV30|.|TRBJ2-7|13|.
TGTGCCTGGAGAGTAGGTGTTGGGTACGAGCAGTACTTC
CAWRVGVGYEQYF
>TRBV5-1|TRBD1|TRBJ2-7|14|.
TGCGCCAGCAGCTTCGGGACAGGGTTGGTCGAGCAGTACTTC
CASSFGTGLVEQYF
>TRBV2|.|TRBJ1-2|14|.
TGTGCCAGCAGGTGGGCTACAGGGAACTATGGCTACACCTTC
CASRWATGNYGYTF
>TRBV7-8|.|TRBJ2-1|15|once
TGTGCCAGCAGCCTCGATCCGAGCTCCTACAATGAGCAGTTCTTC
CASSLDPSSYNEQFF
>TRBV19|.|TRBJ2-2|16|.
TGTGCCAGTAGTATAGCTAGAGGGGCGGGGACCGGGGAGCTGTTTTTT
CASSIARGAGTGELFF
>TRBV29-1|TRBD2|TRBJ2-1|17|.
TGCAGCGTTGCGGGACTAGCGGGGCCCAACTTCCGTAATGAGCAGTTCTTC
CSVAGLAGPNFRNEQFF
>TRBV9|.|TRBJ2-2|12|.
TGTGCCAGCAGCGTAGATAGCGGGGAGCTGTTTTTT
CASSVDSGELFF
>TRBV18|.|TRBJ1-1|15|.
TGTGCCAGCTCAGGCCGGGCTATCATGAACACTGAAGCTTTCTTT
CASSGRAIMNTEAFF
>TRBV7-8|TRBD1|TRBJ2-5|15|.
TGTGCCAGCAGCTTAGGACAGGGGATAGGGGAGACCCAGTACTTC
CASSLGQGIGETQYF
>TRBV15|TRBD2|TRBJ2-1|17|.
TGTGCCACCAGCAGAGACCGCGGGACTAGCGGTTCCAATGAGCAGTTCTTC
CATSRDRGTSGSNEQFF
>TRBV7-8|.|TRBJ2-5|13|.
TGTGCCAGCAGAGGCCGGGGGGCTAAGACCCAGTACTTC
CASRGRGAKTQYF
>TRBV27|.|TRBJ1-1|13|.
TGTGCCAGCAGTTTTAAGGAGAACACTGAAGCTTTCTTT
CASSFKENTEAFF
>TRBV7-9|.|TRBJ2-3|14|.
TGTGCCAGCAGATCGTCAGGAGGGAAAGATACGCAGTATTTT
CASRSSGGKDTQYF
>TRBV5-4|TRBD1|TRBJ1-4|15|.
TGTGCCAGCAGCGTACGGACAGGGAATAATGAAAAACTGTTTTTT
CASSVRTGNNEKLFF
>TRBV19|.|TRBJ2-5|15|.
TGTGCCAGTAGTATGACCGGGGCACAGAGGGAGACCCAGTACTTC
CASSMTGAQRETQYF
>TRBV2|.|TRBJ2-1|13|.
TGTGCCAGCATCCGCGAGGGGCACAATGAGCAGTTCTTC
CASIREGHNEQFF
>TRBV27|.|TRBJ1-1|15|.
TGTGCCAGCAGTCCCCCCAAGGGAATGAACACTGAAGCTTTCTTT
CASSPPKGMNTEAFF
>TRBV25-1|.|TRBJ2-7|12|.
TGTGCCACCGCGGTTGCCACCTACGAGCAGTACTTC
CATAVATYEQYF
>TRBV19|TRBD1|TRBJ1-1|14|.
TGTGCCAGTAGCTCTCAGGGGGCCGGCACTGAAGCTTTCTTT
CASSSQGAGTEAFF
>TRBV27|TRBD1|TRBJ2-1|14|.
TGTGCCAGCAGTTTCGGGACAGGGGACAATGAGCAGTTCTTC
CASSFGTGDNEQFF
>TRBV27|.|TRBJ2-7|14|.
TGTGCCAGCAGTTTATCGGCAGGCCCCTACGAGCAGTACTTC
CASSLSAGPYEQYF